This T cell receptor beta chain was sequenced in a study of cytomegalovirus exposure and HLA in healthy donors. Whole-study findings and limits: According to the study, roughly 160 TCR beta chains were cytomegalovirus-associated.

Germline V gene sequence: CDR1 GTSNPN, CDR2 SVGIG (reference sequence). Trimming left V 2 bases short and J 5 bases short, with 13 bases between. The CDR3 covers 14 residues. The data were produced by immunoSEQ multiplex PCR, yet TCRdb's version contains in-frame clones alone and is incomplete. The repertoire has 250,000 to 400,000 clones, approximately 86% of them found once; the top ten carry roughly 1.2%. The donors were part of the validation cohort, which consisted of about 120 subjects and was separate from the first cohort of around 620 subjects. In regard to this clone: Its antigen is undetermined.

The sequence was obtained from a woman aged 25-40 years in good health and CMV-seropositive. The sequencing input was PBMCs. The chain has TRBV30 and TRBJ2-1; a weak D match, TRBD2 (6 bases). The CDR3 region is CAWSKGRGHNEQFF. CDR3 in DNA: TGTGCCTGGAGTAAAGGGCGGGGACACAATGAGCAGTTCTTC.